What follows is one T cell receptor (beta chain) and its context. These data are taken from a study of cytomegalovirus exposure and HLA in healthy donors. Both 60 Vbeta primers and 13 Jbeta primers went into the PCR. Produced via immunoSEQ multiplex PCR; TCRdb's table is partial and in-frame only. The sample holds around 140,000 clones. V trimming: 6 bases; J trimming: 3 bases; junction bases outside the gene matches: 6. CDR1 and CDR2 from the germline V gene are MNHNS and SASEGT. The CDR3 contains 15 residues. The receptor was isolated from a woman between 18 and 30 years old in good health and CMV-seronegative. The chain couples TRBV6-1 to TRBJ2-1, with 9 bases identical to TRBD1. Source material: PBMCs. This CDR3 reads CASSDTGGLYNEQFF. The CDR3 DNA reads as TGTGCCAGCAGCGACACAGGGGGCCTCTACAATGAGCAGTTCTTC.